This record concerns one T cell receptor (beta chain) sequence. Its antigen is not known. This sample also contains other DNA sequences that code for the same CDR3. The data are from a study of shared clonotypes between healthy human individuals. Study at large: Donor ages ranged 18 to 49 years: a couple of women, three men.

This was a deep-level run. This table comes from immunoSEQ multiplex PCR, and its TCRdb copy is limited to in-frame clones, with some not included. The sample lists a few million clones; 90% to 95% were seen once. Study-level points and caveats: As a rule, naive subsets had a larger estimated richness than memory subsets. A handful of donors had around 5% of their naive CD4 clonotypes in common.

The CDR3 runs 14 residues. V lost 1 base and J 2 bases, leaving 6 bases between the germline ends. Germline V gene sequence: CDR1 SGHRS, CDR2 YFSETQ. This chain joins TRBV5-1 and TRBJ2-2, with no clear D. The sequencing input was naive CD4+ T cells from PBMCs. Indicated subset: CD45RA+ positively selected. The receptor was derived from a man aged 18 to 35 in good health. Some clones in this sample may be carry-over from other donors' samples. CDR3 coding DNA: TGCGCCAGCAGCTTGACAGATAACACCGGGGAGCTGTTTTTT. Translated: CASSLTDNTGELFF.